These 5 T cell receptor beta chains share one sample of origin, sequenced in a study of T cell repertoires in cytomegalovirus infection. One entry per CDR3 protein, called by TCRdb with MiXCR from the reads. This sample carries more than 45,000 distinct CDR3 sequences, about 18% of them seen once, and the ten largest clones take 64%. No antigen is known for these receptors. The starting material was CD8+ T cells from cultured PBMCs, obtained from culture after CMV antigen stimulation. These receptors were collected from a human donor in good health (CMV status not recorded). Some clones in this sample may be carry-over from other donors' samples.

The chain employs TRBV7-2 and TRBJ2-7; D is perhaps TRBD2 (6 bases). Per the germline V gene, CDR1 is SGHTA and CDR2 is FQGNSA. CDR3 size: 14 residues. Trimming removed 1 base from V and 4 bases from J, with 11 bases in between. CDR3 in amino acids: CASSLGRERYEQYF. In DNA, the CDR3 is TGTGCCAGCAGCTTAGGCCGGGAGAGATACGAGCAGTACTTC. The entire variable domain, with the rest obtained from reference TRBV7-2 and TRBJ2-7, is as follows: GAGVSQSPSNKVTEKGKDVELRCDPISGHTALYWYRQSLGQGLEFLIYFQGNSAPDKSGLPSDRFSAERTGGSVSTLTIQRTQQEDSAVYLCASSLGRERYEQYFGPGTRLTVT.

V usage is TRBV12-3 or TRBV12-4 and J usage is TRBJ1-1; 7 nucleotides agree with TRBD1. This CDR3 contains 16 residues. J lost 0 bases, V lost 7 bases, and 11 bases had no gene match. CDR3 sequence (DNA): TGTGCCAGCAAATCTCCTGGACAGGCCATGAACACTGAAGCTTTCTTT. Translating gives CASKSPGQAMNTEAFF.

Here the CDR3 reads CASSQVRGDTEAFF. The CDR3 bases are TGTGCCAGCAGCCAAGTCAGGGGGGACACTGAAGCTTTCTTT. This sequence joins TRBV14 and TRBJ1-1, with 7 bases aligning to TRBD1. CDR1 and CDR2 from the germline V gene are SGHDN and FVKESK. The CDR3 is 14 residues long. With V trimmed by 1 base and J by 3 bases, 2 bases remained unmatched.

The chain couples TRBV27 to TRBJ2-7; a weak D match, TRBD1 (6 bases). The CDR3 has 13 residues. V lost 4 bases, J lost 2 bases, and 9 bases lay in between. Per the germline V gene, CDR1 is MNHEY and CDR2 is SMNVEV (reference sequence). CDR3: CASSYGQPYEQYF. Here the CDR3 DNA reads TGTGCCAGCAGTTACGGACAGCCCTACGAGCAGTACTTC.

The rearrangement uses TRBV7-6 and TRBJ2-1; TRBD2 is a possible D gene (5 bases). This CDR3 spans 15 amino acids. Trimming took 4 bases from V and 4 from J, leaving 14 bases between them. Looked up from germline, CDR1 is SGHVS and CDR2 is FNYEAQ. The CDR3 here is CASSSRTREYNEQFF. In DNA form, the CDR3 reads TGTGCCAGCAGCTCAAGGACCCGGGAATACAATGAGCAGTTCTTC.